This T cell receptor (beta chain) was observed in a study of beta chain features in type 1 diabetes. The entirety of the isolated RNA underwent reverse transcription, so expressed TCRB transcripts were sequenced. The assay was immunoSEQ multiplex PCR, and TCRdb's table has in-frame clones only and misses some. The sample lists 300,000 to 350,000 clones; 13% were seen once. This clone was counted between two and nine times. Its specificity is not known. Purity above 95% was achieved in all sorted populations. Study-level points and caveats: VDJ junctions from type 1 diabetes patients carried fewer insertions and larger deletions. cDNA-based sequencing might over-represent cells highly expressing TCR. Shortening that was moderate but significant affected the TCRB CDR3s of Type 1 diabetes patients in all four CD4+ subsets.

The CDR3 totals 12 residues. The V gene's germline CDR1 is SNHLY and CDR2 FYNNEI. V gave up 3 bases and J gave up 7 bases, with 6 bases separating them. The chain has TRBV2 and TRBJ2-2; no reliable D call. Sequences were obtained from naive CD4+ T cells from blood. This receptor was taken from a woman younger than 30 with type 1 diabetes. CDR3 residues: CASSDVHGELFF. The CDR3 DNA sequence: TGTGCCAGCAGTGACGTACACGGGGAGCTGTTTTTT.